This T cell receptor (beta chain) was sequenced during a study of cytomegalovirus exposure and HLA in healthy donors. About the study: The same platform was used for the 130 or so validation repertoires as for the approximately 630 first-cohort repertoires, as reported in a later analysis. Study results and limitations: According to the study, roughly 180 TCR beta chains were cytomegalovirus-associated.

Remarks on this clone: The antigen remains unidentified.

Germline CDR1 and CDR2: LNHNV and YYDKDF (reference sequence). V lost 5 bases and J lost 2, with 18 bases in between. CDR3 size: 16 residues. Some clones are missing from TCRdb's copy, which holds only in-frame ones; the method was immunoSEQ multiplex PCR. The table records some 45,000 clones, 90% to 95% of them present only once. The sequence derives from a man younger than 35 in good health and CMV-seronegative. Sequencing input: PBMCs. The chain combines TRBV15 with TRBJ2-5, with a possible D match to TRBD2 (5 bases). The CDR3 is CATSPPGRESQETQYF. CDR3 nucleotides: TGTGCCACCAGCCCGCCCGGACGGGAATCTCAAGAGACCCAGTACTTC.